This T cell receptor beta chain was recorded in a study of OX40 agonist ivuxolimab in advanced cancers. Looking at the study overall: Every 2 weeks, ivuxolimab was infused into the patients intravenously at between 0.01 and 10 mg/kg. Three partial responders included one hepatocellular carcinoma patient and two cutaneous melanoma patients. Study results and limitations: Partial responders dosed at 0.1-3.0 mg/kg displayed clonal expansion ranking among the lowest.

Of note for this clone: Its antigen is currently unknown.

Germline-derived CDR1 and CDR2 are LNHNV and YYDKDF (reference sequence). V shed 3 bases, J shed 5 bases, and the junction held 11 bases outside the gene matches. This CDR3 is 17 amino acids long. The method was immunoSEQ multiplex PCR; TCRdb's version includes in-frame clones alone and lacks a portion of them. The table shows some 87,000 clones, with about nine tenths occurring only once. This clonotype was obtained from an adult with an advanced solid tumor such as melanoma, head and neck, liver or kidney cancer. This chain links TRBV15 with TRBJ2-5; 11 positions agree with TRBD2. This material consisted of CD4+ or CD8+ T cells sorted from blood, taken in a trial of the OX40 agonist ivuxolimab. The CDR3: CATSSAGLAVGRETQYF. CDR3 DNA: TGTGCCACCAGCAGCGCGGGACTAGCGGTGGGGAGGGAGACCCAGTACTTC.